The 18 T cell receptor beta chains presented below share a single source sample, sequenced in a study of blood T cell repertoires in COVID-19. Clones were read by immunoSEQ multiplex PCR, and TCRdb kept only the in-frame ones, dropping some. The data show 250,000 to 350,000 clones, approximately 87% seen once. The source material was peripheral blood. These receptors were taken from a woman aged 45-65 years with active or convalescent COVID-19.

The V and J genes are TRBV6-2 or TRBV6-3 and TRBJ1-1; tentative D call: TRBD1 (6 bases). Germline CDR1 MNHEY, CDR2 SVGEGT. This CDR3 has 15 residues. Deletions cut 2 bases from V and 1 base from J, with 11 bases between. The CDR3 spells CASSYVKTGNTEAFF. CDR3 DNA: TGTGCCAGCAGTTACGTAAAGACAGGGAACACTGAAGCTTTCTTT.

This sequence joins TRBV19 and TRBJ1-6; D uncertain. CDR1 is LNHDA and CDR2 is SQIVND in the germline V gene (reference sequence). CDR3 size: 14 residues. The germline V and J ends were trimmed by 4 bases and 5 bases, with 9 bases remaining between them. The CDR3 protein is CASSKAENNSPLHF. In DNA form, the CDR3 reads TGTGCCAGTAGTAAGGCGGAGAATAATTCACCCCTCCACTTT.

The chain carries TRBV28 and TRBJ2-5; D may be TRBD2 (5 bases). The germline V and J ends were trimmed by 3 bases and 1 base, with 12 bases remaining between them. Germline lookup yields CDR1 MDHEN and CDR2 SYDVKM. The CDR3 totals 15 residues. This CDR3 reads CASSFPGGFQETQYF. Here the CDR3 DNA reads TGTGCCAGCAGTTTCCCGGGCGGGTTCCAAGAGACCCAGTACTTC.

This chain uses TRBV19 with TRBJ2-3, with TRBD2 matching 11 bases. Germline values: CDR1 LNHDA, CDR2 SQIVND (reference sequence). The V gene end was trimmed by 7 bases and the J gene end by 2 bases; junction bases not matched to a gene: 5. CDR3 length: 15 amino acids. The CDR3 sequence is CASTATSGNTDTQYF. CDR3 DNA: TGTGCCAGTACCGCGACTAGCGGGAACACAGATACGCAGTATTTT.

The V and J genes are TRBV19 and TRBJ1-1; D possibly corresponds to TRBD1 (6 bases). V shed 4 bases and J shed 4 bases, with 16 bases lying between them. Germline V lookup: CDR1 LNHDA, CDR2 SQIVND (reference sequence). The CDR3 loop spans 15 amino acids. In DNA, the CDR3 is TGTGCCAGTAGTACCAACACAGGGTTCTTCACTGAAGCTTTCTTT. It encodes CASSTNTGFFTEAFF. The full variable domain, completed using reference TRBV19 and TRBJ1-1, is DGGITQSPKYLFRKEGQNVTLSCEQNLNHDAMYWYRQDPGQGLRLIYYSQIVNDFQKGDIAEGYSVSREKKESFPLTVTSAQKNPTAFYLCASSTNTGFFTEAFFGQGTRLTVV.

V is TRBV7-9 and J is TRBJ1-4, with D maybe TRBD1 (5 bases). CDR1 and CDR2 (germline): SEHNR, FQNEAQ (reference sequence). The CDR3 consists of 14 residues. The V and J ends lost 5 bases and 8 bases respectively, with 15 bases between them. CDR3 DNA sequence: TGTGCCAGCAGCCCTCGGGGGGAGGGCGAAAAACTGTTTTTT. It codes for CASSPRGEGEKLFF.

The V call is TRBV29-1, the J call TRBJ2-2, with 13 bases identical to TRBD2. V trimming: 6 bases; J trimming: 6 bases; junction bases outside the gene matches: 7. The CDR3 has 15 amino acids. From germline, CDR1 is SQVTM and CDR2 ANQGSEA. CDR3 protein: CSVTPGLAGAGELFF. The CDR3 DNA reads TGCAGCGTCACGCCTGGACTAGCGGGAGCCGGGGAGCTGTTTTTT.

CDR3 in amino acids: CASSPRVPEGEKLFF. Here the CDR3 DNA reads TGTGCCAGCTCACCGAGGGTCCCGGAGGGCGAAAAACTGTTTTTT. The V and J genes are TRBV18 and TRBJ1-4; the D is unclear. V was cut by 3 bases and J by 8 bases, with 16 bases left in between. Germline CDR1 reads KGHSH; CDR2 reads LQKENI. The CDR3 loop spans 15 amino acids.

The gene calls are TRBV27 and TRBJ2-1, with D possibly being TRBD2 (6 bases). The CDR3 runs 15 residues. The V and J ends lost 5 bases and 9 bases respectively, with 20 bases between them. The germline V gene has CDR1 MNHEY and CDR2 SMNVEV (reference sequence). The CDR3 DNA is TGTGCCAGCAGTACCAGGCTAGCGAATAATCGTGAGCAGTTCTTC. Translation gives CASSTRLANNREQFF.

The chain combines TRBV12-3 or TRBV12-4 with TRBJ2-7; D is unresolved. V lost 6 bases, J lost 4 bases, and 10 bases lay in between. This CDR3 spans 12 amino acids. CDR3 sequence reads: CASRADGYEQYF. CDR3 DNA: TGTGCCAGCAGAGCTGACGGGTACGAGCAGTACTTC.

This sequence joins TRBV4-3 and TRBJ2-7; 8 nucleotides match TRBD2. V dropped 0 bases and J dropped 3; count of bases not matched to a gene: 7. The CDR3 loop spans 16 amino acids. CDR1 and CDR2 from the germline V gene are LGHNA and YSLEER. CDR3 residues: CASSQDGEREYYEQYF. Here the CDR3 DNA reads TGCGCCAGCAGCCAAGATGGCGAGCGGGAGTACTACGAGCAGTACTTC.

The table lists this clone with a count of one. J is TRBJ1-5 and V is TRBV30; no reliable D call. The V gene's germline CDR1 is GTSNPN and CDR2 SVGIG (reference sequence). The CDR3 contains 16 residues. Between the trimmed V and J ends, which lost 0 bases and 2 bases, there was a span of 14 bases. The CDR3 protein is CAWSVSTLPGNQPQHF. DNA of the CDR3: TGTGCCTGGAGTGTATCCACTCTCCCGGGCAATCAGCCCCAGCATTTT.

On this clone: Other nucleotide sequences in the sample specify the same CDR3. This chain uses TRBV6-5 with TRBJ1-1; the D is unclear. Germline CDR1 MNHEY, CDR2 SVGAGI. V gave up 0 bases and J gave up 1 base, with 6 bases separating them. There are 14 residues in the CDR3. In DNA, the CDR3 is TGTGCCAGCAGTTACTCGTTCGGGAACACTGAAGCTTTCTTT. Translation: CASSYSFGNTEAFF.

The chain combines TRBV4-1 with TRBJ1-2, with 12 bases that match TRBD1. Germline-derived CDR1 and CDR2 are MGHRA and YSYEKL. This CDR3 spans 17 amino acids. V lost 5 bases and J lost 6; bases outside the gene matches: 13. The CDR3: CASSSQSGTGGVNGYTF. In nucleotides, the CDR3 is TGCGCCAGCAGCTCTCAATCCGGGACAGGGGGCGTGAATGGCTACACCTTC.

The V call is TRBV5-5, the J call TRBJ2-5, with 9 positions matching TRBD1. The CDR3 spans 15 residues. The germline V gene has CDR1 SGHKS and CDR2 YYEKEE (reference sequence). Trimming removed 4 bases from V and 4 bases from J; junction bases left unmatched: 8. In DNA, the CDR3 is TGTGCCAGCAGCCCCGGGACAGGGTGGGCAGAGACCCAGTACTTC. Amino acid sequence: CASSPGTGWAETQYF.

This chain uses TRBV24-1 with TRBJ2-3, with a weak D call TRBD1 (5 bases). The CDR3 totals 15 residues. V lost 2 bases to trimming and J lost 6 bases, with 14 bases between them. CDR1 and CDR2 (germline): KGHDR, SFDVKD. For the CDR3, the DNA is TGTGCCACCAGTGATTCAACAGGACACCCCGATACGCAGTATTTT. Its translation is CATSDSTGHPDTQYF.

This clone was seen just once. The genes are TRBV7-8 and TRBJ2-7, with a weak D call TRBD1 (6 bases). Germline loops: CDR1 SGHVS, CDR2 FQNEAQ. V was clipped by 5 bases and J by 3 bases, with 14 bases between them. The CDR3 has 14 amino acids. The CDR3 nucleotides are TGTGCCAGCAGCCGCTCCGGGACAAACTACGAGCAGTACTTC. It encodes CASSRSGTNYEQYF.

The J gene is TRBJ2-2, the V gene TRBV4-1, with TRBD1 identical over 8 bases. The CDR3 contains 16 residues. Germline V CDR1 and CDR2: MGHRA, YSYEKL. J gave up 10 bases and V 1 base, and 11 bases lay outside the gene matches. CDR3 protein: CASSQVSGGAVLELFF. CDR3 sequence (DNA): TGCGCCAGCAGCCAAGTCTCAGGGGGCGCCGTTTTGGAGCTGTTTTTT.